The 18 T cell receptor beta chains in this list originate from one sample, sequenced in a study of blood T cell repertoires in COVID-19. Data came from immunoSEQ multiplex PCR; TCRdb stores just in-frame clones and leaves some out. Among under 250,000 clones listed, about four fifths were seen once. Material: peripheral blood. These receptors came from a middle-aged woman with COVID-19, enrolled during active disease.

The CDR3 here is CASSQGKLAAYNEQFF. For the CDR3, the DNA is TGTGCCAGCAGCCAAGGAAAGCTAGCGGCCTACAATGAGCAGTTCTTC. This chain uses TRBV3-1 (or the pseudogene TRBV3-2) with TRBJ2-1; 7 nucleotides match TRBD2. The CDR3 loop spans 16 amino acids. Germline V gene lookup returns CDR1 LGHDT and CDR2 YNNKEL (reference sequence). Germline trimming cut 1 base from V and 2 bases from J; bases unmatched to any gene: 5.

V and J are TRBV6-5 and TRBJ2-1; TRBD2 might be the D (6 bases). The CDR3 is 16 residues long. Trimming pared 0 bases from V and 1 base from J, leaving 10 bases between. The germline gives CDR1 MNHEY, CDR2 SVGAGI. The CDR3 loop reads CASSYSRGTSYNEQFF. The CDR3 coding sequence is TGTGCCAGCAGTTACTCGCGCGGGACTTCCTACAATGAGCAGTTCTTC.

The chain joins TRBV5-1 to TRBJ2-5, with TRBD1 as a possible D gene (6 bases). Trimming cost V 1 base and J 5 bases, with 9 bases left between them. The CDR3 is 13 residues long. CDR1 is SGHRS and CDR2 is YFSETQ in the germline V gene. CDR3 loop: CASSLHRDETQYF. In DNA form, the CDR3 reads TGCGCCAGCAGCTTGCACAGGGATGAGACCCAGTACTTC.

The CDR3 nucleotides read TGTGCCAGCAGAGAACCCGTAGCGGGAGAATTTTCCAATGAGCAGTTCTTC. This encodes CASREPVAGEFSNEQFF. This sequence joins TRBV6-1 and TRBJ2-1, with 9 bases that match TRBD2. V shed 6 bases and J 6 bases; nucleotides not matched to a gene: 15. The germline gives CDR1 MNHNS, CDR2 SASEGT. The CDR3 is 17 residues long.

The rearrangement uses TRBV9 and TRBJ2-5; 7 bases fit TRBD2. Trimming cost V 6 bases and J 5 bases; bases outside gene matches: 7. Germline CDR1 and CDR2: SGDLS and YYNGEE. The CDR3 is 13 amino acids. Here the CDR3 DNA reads TGTGCCAGCAACACTGGGGGGGTGGAGACCCAGTACTTC. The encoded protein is CASNTGGVETQYF.

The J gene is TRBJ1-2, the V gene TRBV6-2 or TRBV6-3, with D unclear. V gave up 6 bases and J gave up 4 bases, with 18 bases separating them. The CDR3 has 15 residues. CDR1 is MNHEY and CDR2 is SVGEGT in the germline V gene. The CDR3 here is CASRYALGDAYGYTF. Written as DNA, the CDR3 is TGTGCCAGCAGATACGCTTTGGGAGATGCCTATGGCTACACCTTC.

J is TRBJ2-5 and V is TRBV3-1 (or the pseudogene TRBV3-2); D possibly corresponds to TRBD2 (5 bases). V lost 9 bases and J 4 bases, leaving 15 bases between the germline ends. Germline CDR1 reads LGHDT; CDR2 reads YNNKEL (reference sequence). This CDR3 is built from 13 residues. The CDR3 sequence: CASLQSGVETQYF. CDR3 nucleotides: TGTGCCAGTCTACAAAGCGGAGTAGAGACCCAGTACTTC.

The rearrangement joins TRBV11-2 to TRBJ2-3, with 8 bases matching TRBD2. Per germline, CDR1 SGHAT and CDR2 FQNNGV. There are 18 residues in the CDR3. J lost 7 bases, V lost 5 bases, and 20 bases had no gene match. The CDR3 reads CASSPQGWGLGYSYTQYF. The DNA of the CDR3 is TGTGCCAGCAGCCCCCAGGGGTGGGGACTAGGGTATTCATATACGCAGTATTTT.

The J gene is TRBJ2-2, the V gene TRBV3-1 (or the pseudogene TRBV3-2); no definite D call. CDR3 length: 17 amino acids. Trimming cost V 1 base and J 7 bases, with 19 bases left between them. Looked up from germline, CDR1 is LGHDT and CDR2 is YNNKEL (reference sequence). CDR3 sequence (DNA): TGTGCCAGCAGCCAAGGTTCGCACCAATACCTCGGCGGGGAGCTGTTTTTT. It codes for CASSQGSHQYLGGELFF.

The CDR3 nucleotides are TGTGCCAGCAGTGAAAGGGGATACTTAACCTACGAGCAGTACTTC. Its translation is CASSERGYLTYEQYF. V and J are TRBV6-1 and TRBJ2-7; possible D gene TRBD1, 5 bases. Trimming cost V 2 bases and J 2 bases, with 13 bases left between them. There are 15 residues in the CDR3. Germline CDR1 MNHNS, CDR2 SASEGT.

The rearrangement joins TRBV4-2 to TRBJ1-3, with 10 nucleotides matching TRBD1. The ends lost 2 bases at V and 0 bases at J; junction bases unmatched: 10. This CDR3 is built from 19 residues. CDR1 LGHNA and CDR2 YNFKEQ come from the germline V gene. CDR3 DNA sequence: TGTGCCAGCAGCCAAAGTTCGACAGGGGGCTTCAGCTCTGGAAACACCATATATTTT. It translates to CASSQSSTGGFSSGNTIYF.

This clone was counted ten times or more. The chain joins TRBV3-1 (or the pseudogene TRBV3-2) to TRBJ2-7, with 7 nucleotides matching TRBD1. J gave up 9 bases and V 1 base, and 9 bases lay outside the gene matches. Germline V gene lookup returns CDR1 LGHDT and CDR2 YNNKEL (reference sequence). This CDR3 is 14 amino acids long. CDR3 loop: CASSQVYRGSSQYF. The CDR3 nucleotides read TGTGCCAGCAGCCAAGTATACAGGGGATCTTCGCAGTACTTC.

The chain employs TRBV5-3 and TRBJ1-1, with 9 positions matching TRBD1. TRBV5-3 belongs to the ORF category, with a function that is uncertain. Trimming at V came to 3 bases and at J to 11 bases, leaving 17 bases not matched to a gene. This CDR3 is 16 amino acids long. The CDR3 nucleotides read TGTGCCAGAAGCTCCTTAAGGCGGGACAGGGTAAAAAATGCTTTCTTT. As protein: CARSSLRRDRVKNAFF.

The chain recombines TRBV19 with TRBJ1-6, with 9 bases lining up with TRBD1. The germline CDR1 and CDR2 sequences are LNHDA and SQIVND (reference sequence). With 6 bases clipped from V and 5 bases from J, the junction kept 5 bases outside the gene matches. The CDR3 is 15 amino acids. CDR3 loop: CASSTQGADNSPLHF. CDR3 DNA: TGTGCCAGTAGCACACAGGGGGCCGATAATTCACCCCTCCACTTT.

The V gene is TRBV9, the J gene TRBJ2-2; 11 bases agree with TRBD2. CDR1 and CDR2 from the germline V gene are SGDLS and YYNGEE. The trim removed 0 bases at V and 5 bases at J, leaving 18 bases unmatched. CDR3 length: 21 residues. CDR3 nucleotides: TGTGCCAGCAGCGTAGGTAGTTCGGTAGCGGGGGGGATTACACGAACCGGGGAGCTGTTTTTT. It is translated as CASSVGSSVAGGITRTGELFF.

The CDR3 here is CASSRTGGSYGYTF. CDR3 DNA sequence: TGTGCCAGCAGCCGGACAGGGGGCAGCTATGGCTACACCTTC. The chain recombines TRBV9 with TRBJ1-2; 11 bases are a match to TRBD1. Germline V gives CDR1 SGDLS, CDR2 YYNGEE. The CDR3 length is 14 residues. With V trimmed by 4 bases and J by 4 bases, 3 bases remained unmatched. Supplemented by reference TRBV9 and TRBJ1-2, the full variable domain reads DSGVTQTPKHLITATGQRVTLRCSPRSGDLSVYWYQQSLDQGLQFLIQYYNGEERAKGNILERFSAQQFPDLHSELNLSSLELGDSALYFCASSRTGGSYGYTFGSGTRLTVV.

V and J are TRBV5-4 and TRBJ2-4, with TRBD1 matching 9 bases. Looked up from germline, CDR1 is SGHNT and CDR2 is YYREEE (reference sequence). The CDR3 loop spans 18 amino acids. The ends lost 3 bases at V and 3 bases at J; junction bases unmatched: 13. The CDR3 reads CASSWHFTKTGGKNIQYF. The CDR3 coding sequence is TGTGCCAGCAGCTGGCACTTCACGAAGACAGGGGGCAAAAACATTCAGTACTTC.

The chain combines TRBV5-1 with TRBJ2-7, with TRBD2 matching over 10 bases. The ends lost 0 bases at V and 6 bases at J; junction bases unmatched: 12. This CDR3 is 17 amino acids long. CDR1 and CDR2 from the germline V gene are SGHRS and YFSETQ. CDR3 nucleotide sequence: TGCGCCAGCAGCTTGGTGCTAGCGGGAGTTAGAGCTTCCGAGCAGTACTTC. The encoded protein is CASSLVLAGVRASEQYF.